This T cell receptor (beta chain) was identified in a study of identical twins. CDR1 is MNHNS, CDR2 SASEGT, per germline. This CDR3 comprises 14 residues. V lost 2 bases and J 3 bases, leaving 11 bases between the germline ends. TCRdb re-called the 5' RACE reads through MiXCR, storing one row per CDR3 protein. There are a few hundred thousand distinct CDR3 sequences in the sample; 9.6% occur only once, and roughly 3% lies in the top ten. Study results and limitations: Fewer insertions marked abundant cord blood beta clonotypes; young adult naive trended weakly, memory not at all.

Comment on this clonotype: The antigen remains unidentified.

These records were also assigned to another study, of yellow fever vaccine responses in identical twins.

The rearrangement links TRBV6-1 to TRBJ2-7; no clear D gene. Sequencing was done on a sample of PBMCs. The sequence came from a woman aged 18-29 years in good health. CDR3 DNA sequence: TGTGCCAGCAGTGAATTGAGTAAGGACTACGAGCAGTACTTC. Amino acid sequence: CASSELSKDYEQYF.